These 4 T cell receptor beta chains share one sample of origin, sequenced in a study of Tregs in tolerant kidney transplant recipients. The table came from immunoSEQ multiplex PCR; TCRdb's copy has only in-frame clones and leaves some out. This table holds 50,000 or so clones, 91% found once. Related graft donors supplied nonmyeloablative bone marrow transplants, and mixed chimerism was transient. The sample in question was CD8+ T cells from blood (PBMCs), obtained 24 months after the transplant. The origin of the receptors is a human patient who received a combined kidney and bone marrow transplant. The T cells may partly be graft donor cells.

The chain recombines TRBV7-9 with TRBJ2-1; 8 nucleotides match TRBD2. In germline, CDR1 is SEHNR, CDR2 FQNEAQ (reference sequence). This CDR3 contains 18 residues. V gave up 2 bases and J gave up 3 bases; unmatched junction bases: 12. The CDR3 region is CASSLPRTSRDIYNEQFF. The CDR3, as DNA: TGTGCCAGCAGCTTACCACGGACTAGCCGGGACATCTACAATGAGCAGTTCTTC.

V usage is TRBV9 and J usage is TRBJ2-1, with no clear D. The CDR3 is made up of 14 amino acids. CDR1 and CDR2 from the germline V gene are SGDLS and YYNGEE. The V end lost 0 bases, the J end lost 5 bases, and 9 bases lay between the germline ends. CDR3 coding DNA: TGTGCCAGCAGCGTAGACCCAGGTGACAATGAGCAGTTCTTC. Translation: CASSVDPGDNEQFF. Looking up the rest from reference TRBV9 and TRBJ2-1 gives the full variable domain: DSGVTQTPKHLITATGQRVTLRCSPRSGDLSVYWYQQSLDQGLQFLIQYYNGEERAKGNILERFSAQQFPDLHSELNLSSLELGDSALYFCASSVDPGDNEQFFGPGTRLTVL.

The chain carries TRBV7-9 and TRBJ2-5; TRBD2 aligns across 8 bases. From germline, CDR1 is SEHNR and CDR2 FQNEAQ (reference sequence). Germline trimming cut 2 bases from V and 3 bases from J; bases unmatched to any gene: 2. The CDR3 loop spans 14 amino acids. The CDR3 DNA sequence: TGTGCCAGCAGCTTAAGCGGGAGAGAAGAGACCCAGTACTTC. This translates into CASSLSGREETQYF. Using reference TRBV7-9 and TRBJ2-5 for the parts outside the CDR3, the full variable domain is DTGVSQNPRHKITKRGQNVTFRCDPISEHNRLYWYRQTLGQGPEFLTYFQNEAQLEKSRLLSDRFSAERPKGSFSTLEIQRTEQGDSAMYLCASSLSGREETQYFGPGTRLLVL.

This clone has just a few counts. The gene calls are TRBV10-3 and TRBJ2-7; D is possibly TRBD2 (6 bases). The CDR3 runs 15 residues. With 3 bases removed from V and 3 bases from J, the gap between germline ends came to 15 bases. Per germline, CDR1 ENHRY and CDR2 SYGVKD. The CDR3 sequence is CAISDFGTGYYEQYF. In DNA form, the CDR3 reads TGTGCCATCAGTGATTTTGGGACTGGTTACTACGAGCAGTACTTC.